The clone carrying this T cell receptor (beta chain) has a single count. This entry comes from a study of blood T cell repertoires in COVID-19. This CDR3 is 18 amino acids long. CDR1 MNHEY and CDR2 SMNVEV come from the germline V gene (reference sequence). V dropped 7 bases and J dropped 6; count of bases not matched to a gene: 14. Authors' analysis steps: Amplification from reference gene primers served as the basis for estimated nucleated cell counts. Repertoires were generated with immunoSEQ multiplex PCR, while TCRdb's copy carries only in-frame clones and drops some. For V, J and clone size, that table is used; D and trimming come from the DNA. Of about 280,000 clones listed, roughly 90% are singletons. Enrolled through a virtual design, the participants were between about 18 and 100 years of age and came from under 30 US areas.

This TCR was recovered from a man aged 35 to 55 who had been exposed to COVID-19. Sequenced material: PBMCs or T cells enriched from blood (not recorded which). V gene TRBV27 combines with J gene TRBJ2-2; TRBD2 aligns across 13 bases. The DNA of the CDR3 is TGTGCCAGCACTTATGGGGGACTAGCGGGATGGGTCCCCGGGGAGCTGTTTTTT. As protein: CASTYGGLAGWVPGELFF.